This TCR beta chain comes out of a study of T cell repertoires in cytomegalovirus infection. The study's findings and limits: CMV-specific TCR beta clonotypes restricted by HLA-C dominated the ex vivo response. Summed frequency of shared TCR beta families picked out CMV carriers who also had the relevant HLA.

TCRdb recomputed calls from the reads with MiXCR, one row per CDR3 protein. The sample consists of 490,000 or so distinct CDR3 sequences, around 11% of them appearing once. This clonotype has ten or more counts. Its matching antigen is unknown. The sequence was obtained from a human donor in good health (CMV status not recorded). Some clones in this sample may be carry-over from other donors' samples. The sequencing sample was made of PBMCs.

The CDR3 coding sequence is TGTGCCAGCAGCTTAGAGGCGGGAGCCCCAAATGAGCAGTTCTTC. Translated: CASSLEAGAPNEQFF. The chain uses TRBV11-3 and TRBJ2-1; 7 bases map to TRBD2. The CDR3 covers 15 residues. Germline lookup yields CDR1 SGHNT and CDR2 YENEEA. The V and J ends lost 0 bases and 7 bases, in that order; junction bases with no gene match: 6.